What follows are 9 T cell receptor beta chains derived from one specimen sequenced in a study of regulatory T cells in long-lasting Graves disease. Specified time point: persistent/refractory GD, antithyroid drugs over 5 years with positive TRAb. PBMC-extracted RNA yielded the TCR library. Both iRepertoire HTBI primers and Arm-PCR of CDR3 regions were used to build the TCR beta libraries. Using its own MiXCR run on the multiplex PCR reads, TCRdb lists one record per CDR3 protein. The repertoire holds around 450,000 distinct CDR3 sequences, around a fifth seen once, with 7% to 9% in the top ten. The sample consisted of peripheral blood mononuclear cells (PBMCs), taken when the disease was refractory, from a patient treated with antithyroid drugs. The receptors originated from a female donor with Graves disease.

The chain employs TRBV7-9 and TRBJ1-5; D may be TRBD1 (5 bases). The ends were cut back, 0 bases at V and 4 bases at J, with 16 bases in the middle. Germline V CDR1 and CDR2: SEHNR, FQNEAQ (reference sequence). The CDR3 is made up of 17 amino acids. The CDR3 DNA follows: TGTGCCAGCAGCTTAGCGAGAGCAGGGATGAGAAATCAGCCCCAGCATTTT. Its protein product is CASSLARAGMRNQPQHF.

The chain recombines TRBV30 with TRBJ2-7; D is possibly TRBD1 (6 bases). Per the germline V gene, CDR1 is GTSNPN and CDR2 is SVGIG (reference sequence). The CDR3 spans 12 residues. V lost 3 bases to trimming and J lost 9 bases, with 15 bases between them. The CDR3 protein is CAWRKGVDGQYF. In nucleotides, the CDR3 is TGTGCCTGGAGGAAGGGGGTGGACGGGCAGTACTTC.

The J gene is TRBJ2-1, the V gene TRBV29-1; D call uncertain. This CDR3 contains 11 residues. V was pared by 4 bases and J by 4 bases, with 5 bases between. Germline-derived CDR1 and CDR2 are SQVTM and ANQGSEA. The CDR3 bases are TGCAGCGTTGGAGGATACAATGAGCAGTTCTTC. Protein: CSVGGYNEQFF.

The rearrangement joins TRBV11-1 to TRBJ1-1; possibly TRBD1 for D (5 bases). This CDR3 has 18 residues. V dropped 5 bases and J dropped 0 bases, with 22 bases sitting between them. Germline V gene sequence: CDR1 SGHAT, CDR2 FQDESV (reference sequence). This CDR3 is CASSVGFVTGRLNTEAFF. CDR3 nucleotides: TGTGCCAGCAGCGTAGGATTCGTTACAGGACGGCTGAACACTGAAGCTTTCTTT.

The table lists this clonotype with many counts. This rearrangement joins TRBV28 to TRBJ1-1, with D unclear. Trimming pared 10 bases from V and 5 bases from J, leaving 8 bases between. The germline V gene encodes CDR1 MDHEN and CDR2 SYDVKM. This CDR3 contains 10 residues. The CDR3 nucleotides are TGTGCCACCCTAAGGACTGAAGCTTTCTTT. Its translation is CATLRTEAFF.

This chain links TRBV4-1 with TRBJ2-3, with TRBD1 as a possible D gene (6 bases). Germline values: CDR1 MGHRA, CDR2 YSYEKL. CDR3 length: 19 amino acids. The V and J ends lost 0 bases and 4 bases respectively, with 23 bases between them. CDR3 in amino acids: CASSQDGVGAGEFADTQYF. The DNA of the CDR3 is TGCGCCAGCAGCCAAGATGGAGTTGGGGCAGGGGAATTTGCAGATACGCAGTATTTT.

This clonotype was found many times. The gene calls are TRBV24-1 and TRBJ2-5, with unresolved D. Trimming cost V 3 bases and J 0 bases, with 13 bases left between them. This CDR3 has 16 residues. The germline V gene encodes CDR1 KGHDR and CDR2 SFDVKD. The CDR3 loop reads CATSDPIPEYQETQYF. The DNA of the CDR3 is TGTGCCACCAGTGATCCTATTCCAGAGTACCAAGAGACCCAGTACTTC.

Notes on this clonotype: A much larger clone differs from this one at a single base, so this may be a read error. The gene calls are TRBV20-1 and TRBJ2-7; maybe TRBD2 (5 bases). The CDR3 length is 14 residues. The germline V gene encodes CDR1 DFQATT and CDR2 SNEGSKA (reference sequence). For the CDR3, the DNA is TGCAGTGCTAGAGATGTGAGAGGGCCCTACGAGCAGCACTTC. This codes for CSARDVRGPYEQHF.

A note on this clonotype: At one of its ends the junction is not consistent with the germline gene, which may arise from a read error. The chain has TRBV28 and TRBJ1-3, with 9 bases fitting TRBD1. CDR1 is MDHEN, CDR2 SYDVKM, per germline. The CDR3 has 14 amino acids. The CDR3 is CAGATGGVGNTTYF. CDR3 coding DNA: TGTGCCGGGGCGACAGGGGGTGTGGGAAACACCACATATTTT.